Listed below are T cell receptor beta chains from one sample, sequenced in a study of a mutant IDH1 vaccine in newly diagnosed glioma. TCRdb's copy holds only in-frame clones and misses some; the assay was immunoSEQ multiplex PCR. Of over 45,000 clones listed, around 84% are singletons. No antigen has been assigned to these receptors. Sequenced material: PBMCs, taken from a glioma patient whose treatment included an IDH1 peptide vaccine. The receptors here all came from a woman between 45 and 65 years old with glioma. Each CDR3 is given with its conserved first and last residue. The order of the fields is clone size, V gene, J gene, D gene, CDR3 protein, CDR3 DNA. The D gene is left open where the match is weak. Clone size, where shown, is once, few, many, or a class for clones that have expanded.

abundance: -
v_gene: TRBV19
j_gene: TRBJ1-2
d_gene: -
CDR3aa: CASTRGGSNYGYTF
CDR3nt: TGTGCCAGCACTAGGGGGGGGTCTAACTATGGCTACACCTTC

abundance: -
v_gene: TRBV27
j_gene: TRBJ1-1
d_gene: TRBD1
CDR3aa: CASSAPGTGIHTEAFF
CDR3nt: TGTGCCAGCAGTGCCCCCGGGACAGGGATCCACACTGAAGCTTTCTTT

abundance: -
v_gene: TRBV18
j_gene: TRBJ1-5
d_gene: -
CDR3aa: CASSPQTGRQPQHF
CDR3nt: TGTGCCAGCTCACCACAAACAGGGAGACAGCCCCAGCATTTT

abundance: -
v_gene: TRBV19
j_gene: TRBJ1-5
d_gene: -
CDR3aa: CASSRGKRRTVVDQPQHF
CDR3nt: TGTGCCAGTAGTCGCGGAAAGAGGAGGACGGTAGTGGATCAGCCCCAGCATTTT

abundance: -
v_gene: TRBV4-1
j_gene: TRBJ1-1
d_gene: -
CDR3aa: CASREGPLLEEAFF
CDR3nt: TGCGCCAGCAGGGAAGGCCCTCTGTTAGAGGAAGCTTTCTTT

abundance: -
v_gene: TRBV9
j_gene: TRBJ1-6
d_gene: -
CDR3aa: CASSLAGERNSPLHF
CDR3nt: TGTGCCAGCAGCTTAGCCGGGGAGCGCAATTCACCCCTCCACTTT

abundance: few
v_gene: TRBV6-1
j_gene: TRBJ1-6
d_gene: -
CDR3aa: CASSESSYNSPLHF
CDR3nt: TGTGCCAGCAGTGAAAGCTCCTATAATTCACCCCTCCACTTT

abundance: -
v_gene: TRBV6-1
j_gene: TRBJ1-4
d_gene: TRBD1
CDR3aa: CASSDRGRSEGKLFF
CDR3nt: TGTGCCAGCAGTGACAGGGGGCGCTCGGAGGGAAAACTGTTTTTT

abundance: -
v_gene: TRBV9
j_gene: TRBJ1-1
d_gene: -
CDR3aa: CASSVGRMNTEAFF
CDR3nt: TGTGCCAGCAGCGTAGGCAGAATGAACACTGAAGCTTTCTTT

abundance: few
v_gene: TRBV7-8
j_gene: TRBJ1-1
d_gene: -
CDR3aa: CAGNTEAFF
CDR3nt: TGTGCCGGGAACACTGAAGCTTTCTTT

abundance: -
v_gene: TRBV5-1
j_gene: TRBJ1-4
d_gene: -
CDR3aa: CASSLGSREKLFF
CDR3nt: TGCGCCAGCAGCTTGGGTTCTCGGGAAAAACTGTTTTTT

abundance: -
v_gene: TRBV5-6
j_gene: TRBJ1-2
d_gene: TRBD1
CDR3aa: CASSIQGTGKVGRDTF
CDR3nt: TGTGCCAGCAGCATACAGGGGACGGGGAAAGTTGGGAGAGACACCTTC

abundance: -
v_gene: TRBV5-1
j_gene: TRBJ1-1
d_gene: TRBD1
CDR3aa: CASSPRTGGSTEAFF
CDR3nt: TGCGCCAGCAGCCCTCGGACAGGGGGAAGCACTGAAGCTTTCTTT

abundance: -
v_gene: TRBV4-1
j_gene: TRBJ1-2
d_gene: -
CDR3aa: CASSPGVGWGYTF
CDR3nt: TGCGCCAGCAGCCCCGGAGTGGGTTGGGGCTACACCTTC

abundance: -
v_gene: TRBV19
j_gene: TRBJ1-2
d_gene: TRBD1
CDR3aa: CASSIIRGQSYGYTF
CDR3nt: TGTGCCAGTAGTATAATAAGGGGGCAGAGCTATGGCTACACCTTC

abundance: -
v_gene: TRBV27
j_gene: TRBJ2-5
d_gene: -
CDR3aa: CASSSQGGLVGQETQYF
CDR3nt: TGTGCCAGCAGTTCCCAGGGGGGGTTGGTCGGCCAAGAGACCCAGTACTTC

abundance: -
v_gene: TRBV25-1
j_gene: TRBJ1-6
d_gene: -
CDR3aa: CASSEGGLNSPLHF
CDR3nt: TGTGCCAGCAGTGAAGGGGGACTTAATTCACCCCTCCACTTT

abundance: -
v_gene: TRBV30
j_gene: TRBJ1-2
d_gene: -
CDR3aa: CAWGEGRGDGYTF
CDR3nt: TGTGCCTGGGGGGAAGGCAGGGGTGATGGCTACACCTTC

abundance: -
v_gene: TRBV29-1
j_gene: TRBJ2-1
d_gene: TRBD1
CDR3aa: CSVKGDRIYNEQFF
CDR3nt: TGCAGCGTGAAAGGGGACAGGATCTACAATGAGCAGTTCTTC

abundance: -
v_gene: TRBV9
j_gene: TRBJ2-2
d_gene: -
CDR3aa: CASRPDTGELFF
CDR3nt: TGTGCCAGCAGACCGGACACCGGGGAGCTGTTTTTT

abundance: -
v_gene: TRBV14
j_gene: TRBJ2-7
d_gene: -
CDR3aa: CASSLRQNSYEQYF
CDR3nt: TGTGCCAGCAGCCTTAGACAGAACTCCTACGAGCAGTACTTC

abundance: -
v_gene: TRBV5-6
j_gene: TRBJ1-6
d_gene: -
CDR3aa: CASFGWGDNSPLHF
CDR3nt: TGTGCCAGCTTTGGGTGGGGGGATAATTCACCCCTCCACTTT

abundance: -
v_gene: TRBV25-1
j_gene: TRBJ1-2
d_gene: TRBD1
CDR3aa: CASSENDRGRGYTF
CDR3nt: TGTGCCAGCAGTGAAAATGACAGGGGGCGAGGCTACACCTTC

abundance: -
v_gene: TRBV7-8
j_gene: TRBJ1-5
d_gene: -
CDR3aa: CASSAISTGGQPQHF
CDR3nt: TGTGCCAGCAGCGCCATAAGCACCGGAGGACAGCCCCAGCATTTT

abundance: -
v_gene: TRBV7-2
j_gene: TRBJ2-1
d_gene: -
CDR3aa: CASSFRGGYSSYNEQFF
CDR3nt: TGTGCCAGCAGCTTCCGCGGGGGCTATAGCTCCTACAATGAGCAGTTCTTC

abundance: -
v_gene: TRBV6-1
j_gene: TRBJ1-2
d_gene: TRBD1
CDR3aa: CASSWDRDGYTF
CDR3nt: TGTGCCAGCAGTTGGGACAGAGATGGCTACACCTTC

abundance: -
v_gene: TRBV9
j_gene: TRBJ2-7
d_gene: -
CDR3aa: CASSAVDGWAEQYF
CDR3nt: TGTGCCAGCAGCGCCGTGGACGGTTGGGCCGAGCAGTACTTC

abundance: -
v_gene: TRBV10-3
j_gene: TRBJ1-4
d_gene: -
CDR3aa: CAISDGEGGNEKLFF
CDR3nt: TGTGCCATCAGTGATGGAGAGGGCGGGAATGAAAAACTGTTTTTT

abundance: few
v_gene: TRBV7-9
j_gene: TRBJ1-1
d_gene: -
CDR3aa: CASSAKGREYTEAFF
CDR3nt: TGTGCCAGCAGCGCCAAGGGACGTGAGTACACTGAAGCTTTCTTT

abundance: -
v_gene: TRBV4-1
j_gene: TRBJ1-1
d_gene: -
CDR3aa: CASSQGNIASNTEAFF
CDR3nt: TGCGCCAGCAGCCAAGGTAATATTGCCTCGAACACTGAAGCTTTCTTT

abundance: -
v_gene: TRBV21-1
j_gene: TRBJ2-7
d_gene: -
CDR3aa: CASSKEEETSYEQYF
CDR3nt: TGTGCCAGCAGCAAAGAGGAGGAGACCTCCTACGAGCAGTACTTC

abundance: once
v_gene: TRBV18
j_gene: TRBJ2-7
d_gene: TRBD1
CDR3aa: CASSPGTGSSYEQYF
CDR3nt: TGTGCCAGCTCACCAGGGACAGGGAGCTCCTACGAGCAGTACTTC

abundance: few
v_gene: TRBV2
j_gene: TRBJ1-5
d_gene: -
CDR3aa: CASSQTLYSGQRSNQPQHF
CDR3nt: TGTGCCAGCAGTCAAACACTCTATTCGGGTCAACGGAGCAATCAGCCCCAGCATTTT

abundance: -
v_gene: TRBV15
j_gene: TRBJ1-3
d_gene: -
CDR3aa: CATHKTAGNTIYF
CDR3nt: TGTGCCACCCACAAGACAGCGGGAAACACCATATATTTT

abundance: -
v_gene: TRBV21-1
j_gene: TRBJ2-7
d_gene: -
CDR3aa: CASSKWDRDDEQYF
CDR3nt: TGTGCCAGCAGCAAGTGGGACAGGGACGACGAGCAGTACTTC

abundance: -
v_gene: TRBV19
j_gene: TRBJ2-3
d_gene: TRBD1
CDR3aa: CASSDTGTGAPDTQYF
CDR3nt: TGTGCCAGTAGCGATACCGGGACAGGGGCTCCAGATACGCAGTATTTT

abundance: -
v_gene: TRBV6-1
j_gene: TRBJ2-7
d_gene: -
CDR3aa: CACTADPTYEQYF
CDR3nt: TGTGCTTGTACAGCCGATCCCACCTACGAGCAGTACTTC

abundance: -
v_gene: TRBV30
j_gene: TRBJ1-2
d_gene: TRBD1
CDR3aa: CAWWDRALSGYTF
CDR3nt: TGTGCCTGGTGGGACAGGGCGCTCTCTGGCTACACCTTC

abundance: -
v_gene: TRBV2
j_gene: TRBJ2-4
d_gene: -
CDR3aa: CASSSRDIAKNIQYF
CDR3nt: TGTGCCAGCAGTTCCCGGGACATAGCCAAAAACATTCAGTACTTC

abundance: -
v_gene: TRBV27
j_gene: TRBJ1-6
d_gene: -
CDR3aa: CASSSIPQGQRSSYNSPLHF
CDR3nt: TGTGCCAGCAGTTCCATCCCTCAAGGACAGCGAAGCTCCTATAATTCACCCCTCCACTTT

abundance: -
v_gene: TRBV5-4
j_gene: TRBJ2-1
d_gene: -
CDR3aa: CASSLGGEQFF
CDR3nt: TGTGCCAGCAGCTTGGGGGGTGAGCAGTTCTTC

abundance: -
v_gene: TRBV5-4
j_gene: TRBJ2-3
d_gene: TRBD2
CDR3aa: CASSLAGLAGGGSTDTQYF
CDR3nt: TGTGCCAGCAGCTTGGCAGGACTAGCGGGGGGAGGTAGCACAGATACGCAGTATTTT

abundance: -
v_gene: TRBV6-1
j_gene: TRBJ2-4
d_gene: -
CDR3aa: CASGDFVGKNIQYF
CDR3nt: TGTGCCAGCGGGGATTTTGTTGGCAAAAACATTCAGTACTTC

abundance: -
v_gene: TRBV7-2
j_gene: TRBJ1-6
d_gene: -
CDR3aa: CASSPPQSPLHF
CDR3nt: TGTGCCAGCAGCCCTCCCCAGTCACCCCTCCACTTT

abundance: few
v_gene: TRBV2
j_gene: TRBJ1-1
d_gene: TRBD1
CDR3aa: CASTETGDTEAFF
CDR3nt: TGTGCCAGCACCGAGACAGGGGACACTGAAGCTTTCTTT

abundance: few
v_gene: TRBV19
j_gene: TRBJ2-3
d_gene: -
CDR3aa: CASTDQTDTQYF
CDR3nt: TGTGCCAGTACCGATCAAACAGATACGCAGTATTTT

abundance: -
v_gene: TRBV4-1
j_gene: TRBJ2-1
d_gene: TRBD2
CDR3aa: CASTPLGGGGSYNEQFF
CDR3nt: TGCGCCAGCACACCCCTGGGCGGGGGGGGTTCCTACAATGAGCAGTTCTTC

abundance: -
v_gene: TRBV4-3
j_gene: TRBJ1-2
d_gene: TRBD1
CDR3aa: CASSPTGTATYGYTF
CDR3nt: TGCGCCAGCAGCCCTACCGGGACAGCCACCTATGGCTACACCTTC

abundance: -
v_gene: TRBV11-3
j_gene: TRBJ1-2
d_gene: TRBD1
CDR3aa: CASSSRDRAYYGYTF
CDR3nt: TGTGCCAGCAGCTCCCGGGACAGAGCTTACTATGGCTACACCTTC

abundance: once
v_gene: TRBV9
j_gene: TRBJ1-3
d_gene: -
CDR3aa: CASSSQGGVGNTIYF
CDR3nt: TGTGCCAGCAGCTCTCAGGGAGGTGTTGGAAACACCATATATTTT

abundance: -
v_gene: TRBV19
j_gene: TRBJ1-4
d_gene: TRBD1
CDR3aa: CASSIWGTDPKEKLFF
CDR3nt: TGTGCCAGTAGTATATGGGGGACAGACCCCAAGGAAAAACTGTTTTTT